Below are 7 T cell receptor beta chains sequenced from a single sample in a study of cytomegalovirus exposure and HLA in healthy donors. Vbeta (60) and Jbeta (13) primers were used in the PCR. The data were produced by immunoSEQ multiplex PCR, yet TCRdb's version contains in-frame clones alone and is incomplete. This repertoire shows about 160,000 clones, about 71% found once; its top ten account for under 3.5%. Sequencing used PBMCs. These receptors were obtained from a woman younger than 45 in good health and CMV-seronegative.

This chain joins TRBV5-8 and TRBJ2-7; 11 bases align to TRBD2. Losses at the gene ends were 3 bases for V and 3 bases for J; bases not matched to a gene: 5. The CDR3 spans 15 residues. The germline CDR1 and CDR2 sequences are SGHTS and YDEGEE. CDR3 sequence reads: CASSSLAGVSYEQYF. For the CDR3, the DNA is TGTGCCAGCAGCTCACTAGCGGGAGTTAGCTACGAGCAGTACTTC. The full variable domain, completed using reference TRBV5-8 and TRBJ2-7, is EAGVTQSPTHLIKTRGQQATLRCSPISGHTSVYWYQQALGLGLQFLLWYDEGEERNRGNFPPRFSGRQFPNYSSELNVNALELEDSALYLCASSSLAGVSYEQYFGPGTRLTVT.

This chain uses TRBV5-4 with TRBJ2-6; 9 positions agree with TRBD2. The CDR3 length is 16 residues. V trimming: 4 bases; J trimming: 2 bases; junction bases outside the gene matches: 4. The germline V gene encodes CDR1 SGHNT and CDR2 YYREEE (reference sequence). The CDR3 region has the DNA TGTGCCAGCAGCCCAGGACTAGCGACTGGGGCCAACGTCCTGACTTTC. This gives the protein CASSPGLATGANVLTF.

The gene calls are TRBV28 and TRBJ1-5; D remains ambiguous. V lost 4 bases, J lost 7 bases, and 26 bases lay in between. Looked up from germline, CDR1 is MDHEN and CDR2 is SYDVKM. The CDR3 is 18 amino acids. For the CDR3, the DNA is TGTGCCAGCAGTTACCTAATTCTGAGCAGGAGGGTTTCCCAGCCCCAGCATTTT. Amino acids: CASSYLILSRRVSQPQHF.

The chain links TRBV6-6 to TRBJ1-2, with TRBD1 as a possible D gene (6 bases). Trimming cost V 2 bases and J 3 bases, with 10 bases left between them. Germline CDR1 is MNHNY and CDR2 is SVGAGI (reference sequence). This CDR3 is 14 amino acids long. The CDR3 DNA reads TGTGCCAGCAGTTACGGGGGCGCGGACTATGGCTACACCTTC. This translates into CASSYGGADYGYTF.

V is TRBV27 and J is TRBJ2-2; a possible D gene is TRBD2 (6 bases). Trimming removed 7 bases at V and 6 bases at J, with 21 bases between. The CDR3 covers 16 residues. The germline gives CDR1 MNHEY, CDR2 SMNVEV (reference sequence). CDR3 in amino acids: CASTMMLGLGSGELFF. In nucleotides, the CDR3 is TGTGCCAGCACTATGATGTTGGGACTTGGGTCCGGGGAGCTGTTTTTT.

The CDR3 DNA follows: TGTGCCAGCAGCTTAAGGGGGGGGCGCGACGCCGGGGAGCTGTTTTTT. It encodes CASSLRGGRDAGELFF. The chain recombines TRBV7-6 with TRBJ2-2, with D possibly TRBD2 on 7 matching bases. The CDR3 covers 16 residues. Germline V gene data show CDR1 as SGHVS and CDR2 as FNYEAQ. Trimming pared 2 bases from V and 6 bases from J, leaving 16 bases between.

The V gene is TRBV4-3, the J gene TRBJ2-5; TRBD2 aligns across 7 bases. V trimming: 2 bases; J trimming: 11 bases; junction bases outside the gene matches: 14. The V gene's germline CDR1 is LGHNA and CDR2 YSLEER. The CDR3 runs to 15 residues. Here the CDR3 DNA reads TGCGCCAGCAGCCAATCAGCGGGGTCCTCGGTGAAGCAGTACTTC. Protein product: CASSQSAGSSVKQYF.